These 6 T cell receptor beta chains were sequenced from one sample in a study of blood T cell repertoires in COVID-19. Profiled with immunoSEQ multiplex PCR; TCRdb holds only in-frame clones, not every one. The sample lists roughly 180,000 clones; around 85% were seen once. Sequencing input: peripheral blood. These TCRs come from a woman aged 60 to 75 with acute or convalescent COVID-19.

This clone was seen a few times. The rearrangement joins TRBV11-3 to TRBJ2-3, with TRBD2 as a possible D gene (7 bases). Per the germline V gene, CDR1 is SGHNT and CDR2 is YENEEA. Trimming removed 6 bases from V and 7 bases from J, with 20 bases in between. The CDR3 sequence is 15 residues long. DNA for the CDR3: TGTGCCAGCAGTCGGCAGGGGACCGGGGGGAATACGCAGTATTTT. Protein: CASSRQGTGGNTQYF.

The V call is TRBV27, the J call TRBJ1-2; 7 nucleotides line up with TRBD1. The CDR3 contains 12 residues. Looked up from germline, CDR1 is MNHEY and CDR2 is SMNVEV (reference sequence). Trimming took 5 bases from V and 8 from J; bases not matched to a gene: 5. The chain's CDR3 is CASSTTGEGYTF. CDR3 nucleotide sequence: TGTGCCAGCAGTACCACAGGGGAAGGCTACACCTTC.

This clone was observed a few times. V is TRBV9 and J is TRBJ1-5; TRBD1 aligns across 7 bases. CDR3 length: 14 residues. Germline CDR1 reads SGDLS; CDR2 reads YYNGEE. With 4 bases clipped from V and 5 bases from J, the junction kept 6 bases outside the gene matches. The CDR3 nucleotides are TGTGCCAGCAGCTATGGACAGGCGGATCAGCCCCAGCATTTT. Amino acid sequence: CASSYGQADQPQHF.

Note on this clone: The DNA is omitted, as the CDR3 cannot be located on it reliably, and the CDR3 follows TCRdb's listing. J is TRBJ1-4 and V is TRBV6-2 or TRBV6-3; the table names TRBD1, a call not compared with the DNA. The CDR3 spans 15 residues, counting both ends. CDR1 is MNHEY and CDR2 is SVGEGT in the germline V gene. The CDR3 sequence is CASSSGQGRGEKLFF.

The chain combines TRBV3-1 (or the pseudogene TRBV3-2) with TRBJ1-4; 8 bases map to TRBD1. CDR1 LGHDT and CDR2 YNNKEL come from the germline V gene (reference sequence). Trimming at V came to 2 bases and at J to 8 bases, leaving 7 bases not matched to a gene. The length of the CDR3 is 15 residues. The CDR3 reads CASSQRAQGGEKLFF. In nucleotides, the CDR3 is TGTGCCAGCAGCCAAAGGGCACAGGGGGGGGAAAAACTGTTTTTT.

CDR3 residues: CATSRDRADREKLFF. For the CDR3, the DNA is TGTGCCACTTCTCGGGACAGGGCCGATAGGGAAAAACTGTTTTTT. The rearrangement links TRBV10-3 to TRBJ1-4; 9 nucleotides line up with TRBD1. Germline V gene data show CDR1 as ENHRY and CDR2 as SYGVKD. Losses at the gene ends were 10 bases for V and 8 bases for J; bases not matched to a gene: 14. The CDR3 runs 15 residues.